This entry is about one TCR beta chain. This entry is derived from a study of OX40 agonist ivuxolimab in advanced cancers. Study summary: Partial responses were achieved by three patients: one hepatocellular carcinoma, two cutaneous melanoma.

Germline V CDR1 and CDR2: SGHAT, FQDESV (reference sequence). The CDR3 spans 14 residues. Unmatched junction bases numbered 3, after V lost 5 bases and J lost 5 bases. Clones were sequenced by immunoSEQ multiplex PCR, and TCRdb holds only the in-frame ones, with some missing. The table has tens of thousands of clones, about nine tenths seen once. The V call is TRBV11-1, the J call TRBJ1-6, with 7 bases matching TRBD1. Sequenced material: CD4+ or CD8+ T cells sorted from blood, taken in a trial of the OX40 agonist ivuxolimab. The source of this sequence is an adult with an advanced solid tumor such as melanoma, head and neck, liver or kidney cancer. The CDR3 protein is CASSRQGNNSPLHF. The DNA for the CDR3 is TGTGCCAGCAGCCGACAGGGTAATAATTCACCCCTCCACTTT.